This T cell receptor (beta chain) was sequenced in a study of regulatory T cells in long-lasting Graves disease. Study results and caveats: With a small sample size, accuracy may have been reduced.

The germline V gene has CDR1 SNHLY and CDR2 FYNNEI. Germline trimming cut 6 bases from V and 0 bases from J; bases unmatched to any gene: 3. There are 15 residues in the CDR3. As to time point: newly diagnosed GD, antithyroid drugs for less than 3 months. The TCR library used RNA extracted from PBMCs. The patients were drawn from one endocrinology department in Xi'an, China. On this clonotype: Its antigen remains unknown. Since a much larger clone is just one base distant, this may be a read error.

CDR3 regions were amplified by Arm-PCR using iRepertoire HTBI primers to build TCR beta libraries. From the multiplex PCR reads, TCRdb called clonotypes with MiXCR, one entry per CDR3 protein. The repertoire holds more than 300,000 distinct CDR3 sequences, with around 15% as singletons. The sample was also linked to a second study, of T cells in Graves' hyperthyroidism and ophthalmopathy. This second study notes: A first-round RT-PCR of the TCR CDR3 used the HTBI primer set.

The sequence was obtained from a woman aged 18-35 years with Graves disease. The sample in question was peripheral blood mononuclear cells (PBMCs), obtained at new diagnosis, from a patient treated with antithyroid drugs. J is TRBJ2-1 and V is TRBV2, with 9 positions matching TRBD2. The CDR3 region is CASSSGGNSYNEQFF. The CDR3 nucleotides read TGTGCCAGCAGCAGCGGGGGGAACTCCTACAATGAGCAGTTCTTC.